This T cell receptor (beta chain) was sequenced for a study of blood T cell repertoires in COVID-19. Study details: Whether acute or convalescent, the COVID-19 samples came from the United States, Italy and Spain. From T cells, B-cell-depleted T cells, or PBMCs came the material, which was cDNA or gDNA.

As handled by the study authors: The authors estimated nucleated cell counts from reference gene primer amplification. Using immunoSEQ multiplex PCR, the repertoire was profiled, and TCRdb retains in-frame clones only, with some absent. V and J calls plus clone size are reproduced from that table; the DNA served to infer D and trimming. The sample shows 450,000 or so clones, 89% of them seen only once. V was pared by 2 bases and J by 5 bases, with 8 bases of the junction left unmatched. The V gene's germline CDR1 is SGHDT and CDR2 YYEEEE. CDR3 length: 17 amino acids. Patients from Seattle were sampled longitudinally, starting during active infection.

Sequences were obtained from peripheral blood. The gene calls are TRBV5-6 and TRBJ2-5, with 14 bases matching TRBD2. The sequence derives from a man younger than 35 with COVID-19, enrolled during active disease. The CDR3 bases are TGTGCCAGCAGCTTTAGGACTAGCGGGGGGCCCCAGGAGACCCAGTACTTC. Protein product: CASSFRTSGGPQETQYF.